The rows below give T cell receptor beta chains drawn from one sample of a study of regulatory T cells in long-lasting Graves disease. Each CDR3 protein gets one entry after TCRdb re-called the multiplex PCR reads with MiXCR. The profile shows 400,000 to 500,000 distinct CDR3 sequences, 14% of them singletons. These data also featured in a second study, about T cells in Graves' hyperthyroidism and ophthalmopathy.

The specimen was peripheral blood mononuclear cells (PBMCs), collected at new diagnosis, from a patient treated with antithyroid drugs. These receptors were obtained from a woman between 50 and 59 years old with Graves disease. Each CDR3 is given without its conserved first and last residue.

v_gene	j_gene	CDR3aa
TRBV19	TRBJ1-1	ASSMSDNTEAF
TRBV7-6	TRBJ1-3	ASSQDRRSSGNTIY
TRBV4-1	TRBJ2-3	ASSPQPVQDLLSTDTQY
TRBV18	TRBJ2-5	ASSPWDRFQETQY
TRBV5-1	TRBJ2-5	ASSWPRTSGRRETQY
TRBV30	TRBJ2-5	AWSVLRTAGETQY
TRBV7-9	TRBJ1-1	ASSLGDYKTEAF
TRBV11-2	TRBJ1-5	ASSLSRSGNQPQH
TRBV20-1	TRBJ1-6	SAPRTGDRDSPLH
TRBV6-1	TRBJ2-1	ASSEIALSYNEQF
TRBV3-1	TRBJ1-4	ASSQLTGGEKLF
TRBV7-2	TRBJ1-1	ANSLVGVGGWRPEAF
TRBV5-5	TRBJ1-1	ASSTDREGVMNTEAF
TRBV2	TRBJ2-1	ARTGTSGTHEQF